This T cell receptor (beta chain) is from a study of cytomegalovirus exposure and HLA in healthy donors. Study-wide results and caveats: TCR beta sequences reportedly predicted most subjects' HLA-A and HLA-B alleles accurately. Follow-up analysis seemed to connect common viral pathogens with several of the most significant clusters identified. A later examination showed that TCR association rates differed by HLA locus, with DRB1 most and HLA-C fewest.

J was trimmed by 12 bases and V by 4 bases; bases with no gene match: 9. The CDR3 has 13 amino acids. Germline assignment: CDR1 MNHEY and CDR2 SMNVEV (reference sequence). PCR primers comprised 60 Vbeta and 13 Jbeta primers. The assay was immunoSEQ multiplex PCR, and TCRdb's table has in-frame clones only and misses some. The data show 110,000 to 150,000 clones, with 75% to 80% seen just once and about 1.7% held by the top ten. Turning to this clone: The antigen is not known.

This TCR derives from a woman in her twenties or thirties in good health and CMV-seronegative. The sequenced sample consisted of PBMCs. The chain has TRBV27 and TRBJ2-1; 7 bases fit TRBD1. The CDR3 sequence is CASSYAQGRGQFF. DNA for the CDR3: TGTGCCAGCAGTTACGCACAGGGGCGAGGGCAGTTCTTC.